What follows are 13 T cell receptor beta chains derived from one specimen sequenced in a study of blood T cells in healthy people across ages. A J-beta primer mix and a sample-barcoded 5' primer were used in a second PCR of about 6 to 12 cycles. TCRdb fed the 5' RACE reads into MiXCR, producing one record per CDR3 protein. Of 2 million or so distinct CDR3 sequences in the sample, around 50% were seen once. Specimen: blood. All receptors derive from a woman aged 35 to 49 in good health.

The chain uses TRBV5-1 and TRBJ1-2; D remains unclear. From germline, CDR1 is SGHRS and CDR2 YFSETQ. CDR3 size: 17 residues. V was cut by 0 bases and J by 5 bases, with 20 bases left in between. The CDR3 region is CASSLEQPNYPMYGYTF. DNA for the CDR3: TGCGCCAGCAGCTTGGAACAGCCTAACTACCCTATGTATGGCTACACCTTC.

The rearrangement links TRBV28 to TRBJ2-7, with 8 positions matching TRBD1. The closer fit of TRBJ2-5 to the DNA end suggests the J call may be wrong. There are 17 residues in the CDR3. Germline CDR1 is MDHEN and CDR2 is SYDVKM. The CDR3 DNA reads as TGTGCCAGCAGACCCCCGTGGCAGGGGGCGGTCGGAGAGACCCAGTACTTC. Translation: CASRPPWQGAVGETQYF.

The chain uses TRBV2 and TRBJ1-2; D is ambiguous. In germline, CDR1 is SNHLY, CDR2 FYNNEI. The CDR3 consists of 13 residues. V dropped 0 bases and J dropped 7 bases, with 9 bases sitting between them. The CDR3 DNA reads as TGTGCCAGCAGTGAAGCAGGCGAAAGTGGCTACACCTTC. It translates to CASSEAGESGYTF.

This clonotype was detected only a few times. V gene TRBV9 combines with J gene TRBJ2-1, with D unclear. The CDR3 loop spans 13 amino acids. The V end lost 4 bases, the J end lost 4 bases, and 9 bases lay between the germline ends. Germline CDR1 is SGDLS and CDR2 is YYNGEE. CDR3 residues: CASSTLGYNEQFF. CDR3 DNA: TGTGCCAGCAGCACGCTTGGGTACAATGAGCAGTTCTTC.

This clonotype was counted between two and nine times. The chain joins TRBV5-1 to TRBJ2-4; 7 nucleotides line up with TRBD1. The germline gives CDR1 SGHRS, CDR2 YFSETQ. The CDR3 extends over 13 amino acids. The V gene end was trimmed by 2 bases and the J gene end by 7 bases; junction bases not matched to a gene: 3. This CDR3 is CASSFGRGNIQYF. DNA for the CDR3: TGCGCCAGCAGCTTCGGCAGGGGGAACATTCAGTACTTC.

In its sample, this clonotype was seen a few times. This chain uses TRBV7-8 with TRBJ2-5; 11 bases match TRBD2. After removal of 5 bases from V and 1 base from J, the junction contained 3 bases not matched to a gene. This CDR3 comprises 15 residues. Per germline, CDR1 SGHVS and CDR2 FQNEAQ. The CDR3 here is CASSRLAGPQETQYF. The CDR3 DNA follows: TGTGCCAGCAGCCGACTAGCGGGGCCCCAAGAGACCCAGTACTTC.

On this clonotype itself: An end of the junction does not agree with germline; a read error may underlie this. The chain links TRBV7-2 to TRBJ2-3; D unresolved. This CDR3 is built from 13 residues. Germline V CDR1 and CDR2: SGHTA, FQGNSA. The CDR3 region has the DNA TGTGCCAGCATCTTAGTCCACACAGATACGCAGTATTTT. It encodes CASILVHTDTQYF. Looking up the rest from reference TRBV7-2 and TRBJ2-3 gives the full variable domain: GAGVSQSPSNKVTEKGKDVELRCDPISGHTALYWYRQSLGQGLEFLIYFQGNSAPDKSGLPSDRFSAERTGGSVSTLTIQRTQQEDSAVYLCASILVHTDTQYFGPGTRLTVL.

The V call is TRBV3-1, the J call TRBJ2-3; D ambiguous. V lost 0 bases and J 6 bases, leaving 10 bases between the germline ends. This CDR3 is 14 amino acids long. From germline, CDR1 is LGHDT and CDR2 YNNKEL (reference sequence). CDR3: CASSQESPGDTQYF. In DNA form, the CDR3 reads TGTGCCAGCAGCCAAGAGTCCCCTGGGGATACGCAGTATTTT.

The rearrangement links TRBV5-6 to TRBJ1-4, with 7 nucleotides matching TRBD1. With 4 bases clipped from V and 5 bases from J, the junction kept 14 bases outside the gene matches. Germline V CDR1 and CDR2: SGHDT, YYEEEE. The CDR3 sequence is 17 residues long. The CDR3 region is CASSPKLPGQRNEKLFF. In nucleotides, the CDR3 is TGTGCCAGCAGCCCTAAACTCCCGGGACAGCGGAATGAAAAACTGTTTTTT.

The chain links TRBV28 to TRBJ2-4; possibly TRBD1 for D (5 bases). This CDR3 has 16 amino acids. The V end was cut by 1 base, the J end by 1 base, with 11 bases between. The germline V gene encodes CDR1 MDHEN and CDR2 SYDVKM. The CDR3 DNA is TGTGCCAGCAGTTTATCAGGGCCCGGGGCCAAAAACATTCAGTACTTC. The encoded protein is CASSLSGPGAKNIQYF.

This chain's CDR3 is CSVGREGTEAFF. The CDR3 DNA is TGCAGCGTTGGTAGGGAAGGAACTGAAGCTTTCTTT. The chain recombines TRBV29-1 with TRBJ1-1; D is unclear. The CDR3 contains 12 residues. Germline CDR1 reads SQVTM; CDR2 reads ANQGSEA. Trimming cost V 4 bases and J 5 bases, with 11 bases left between them.

The chain joins TRBV7-2 to TRBJ2-1; 9 bases are a match to TRBD2. This CDR3 is 16 amino acids long. J lost 0 bases, V lost 5 bases, and 5 bases had no gene match. CDR1 and CDR2 from the germline V gene are SGHTA and FQGNSA. CDR3 nucleotide sequence: TGTACCAGCAGCCAGCAAGCGGGGGGCTCCTACAATGAGCAGTTCTTC. Its protein product is CTSSQQAGGSYNEQFF.

CDR3 coding DNA: TGTGCCAGCAGCGAAGCGGGACAGTTACAAGAGACCCAGTACTTC. It is translated as CASSEAGQLQETQYF. The V call is TRBV9, the J call TRBJ2-5; D may be TRBD1 or TRBD2 (7 bases each). Germline V gene lookup returns CDR1 SGDLS and CDR2 YYNGEE. The CDR3 totals 15 residues. Trimming took off 3 bases at V and 2 bases at J, with 14 bases between the two ends.